This T cell receptor (beta chain) was recorded in a study of shared clonotypes between healthy human individuals. Study-wide points: When naive CD4 clonotypes were compared across a handful of donors, about 5% were shared. Rarefaction indicated that sorted-subset sequencing remained incomplete although depth was large.

The method was immunoSEQ multiplex PCR; TCRdb's version includes in-frame clones alone and lacks a portion of them. The sample contains around 2,100,000 clones, approximately 94% of which appear only once. In regard to this clone: The antigen remains unidentified.

The germline gives CDR1 SNHLY, CDR2 FYNNEI. V dropped 0 bases and J dropped 2 bases, with 8 bases sitting between them. The CDR3 length is 15 residues. The naive CD8 subset, CD45RO-negative cells positively selected for CCR7, excluded terminally differentiated effector memory CD45RA+ cells. The healthy adult donors were HIV-negative and reported no recent acute infections or vaccinations. The sample comprised naive CD8+ T cells sorted from blood. The chain links TRBV2 to TRBJ2-1; either TRBD1 or TRBD2 may fit D (5 bases each). The source is a man aged 18 to 29 in good health. This CDR3 is CASSEATGPYNEQFF. The CDR3 region has the DNA TGTGCCAGCAGTGAAGCCACGGGGCCCTACAATGAGCAGTTCTTC.